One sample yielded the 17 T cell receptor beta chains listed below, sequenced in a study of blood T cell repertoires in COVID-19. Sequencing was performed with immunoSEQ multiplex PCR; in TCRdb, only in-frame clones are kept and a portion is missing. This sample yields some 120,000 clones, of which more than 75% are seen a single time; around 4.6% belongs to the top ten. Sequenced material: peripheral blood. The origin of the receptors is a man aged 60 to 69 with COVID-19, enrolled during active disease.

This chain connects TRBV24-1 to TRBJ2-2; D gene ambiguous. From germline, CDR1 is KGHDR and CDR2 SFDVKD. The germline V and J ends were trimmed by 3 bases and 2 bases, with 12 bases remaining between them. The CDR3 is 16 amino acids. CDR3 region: CATSDKGAQNTGELFF. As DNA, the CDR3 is TGTGCCACCAGTGATAAAGGAGCCCAAAACACCGGGGAGCTGTTTTTT.

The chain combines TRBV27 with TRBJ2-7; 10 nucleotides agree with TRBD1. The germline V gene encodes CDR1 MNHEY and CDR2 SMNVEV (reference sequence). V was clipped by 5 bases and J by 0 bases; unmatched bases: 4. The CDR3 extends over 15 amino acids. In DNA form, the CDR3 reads TGTGCCAGCAGTGATAGACAGGGGGCCTCCTACGAGCAGTACTTC. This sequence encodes CASSDRQGASYEQYF.

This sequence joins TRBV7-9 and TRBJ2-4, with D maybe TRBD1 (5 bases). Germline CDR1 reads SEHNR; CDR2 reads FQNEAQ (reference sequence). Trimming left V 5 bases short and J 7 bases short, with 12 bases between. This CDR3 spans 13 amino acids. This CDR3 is CASSAGSRNIQYF. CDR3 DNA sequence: TGTGCCAGCAGCGCAGGGTCCCGGAACATTCAGTACTTC.

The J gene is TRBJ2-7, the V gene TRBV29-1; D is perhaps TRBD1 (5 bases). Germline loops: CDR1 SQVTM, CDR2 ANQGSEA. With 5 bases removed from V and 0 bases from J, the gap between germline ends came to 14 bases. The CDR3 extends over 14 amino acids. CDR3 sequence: CSVRSGAFSYEQYF. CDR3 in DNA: TGCAGCGTTCGGAGTGGGGCTTTCTCCTACGAGCAGTACTTC.

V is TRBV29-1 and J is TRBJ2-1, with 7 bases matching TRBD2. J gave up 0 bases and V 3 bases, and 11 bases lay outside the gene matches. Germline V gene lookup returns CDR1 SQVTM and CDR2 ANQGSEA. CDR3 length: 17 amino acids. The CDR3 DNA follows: TGCAGCGTTGAGGGACTAACGTCGTCGGGCTCCTACAATGAGCAGTTCTTC. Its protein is CSVEGLTSSGSYNEQFF.

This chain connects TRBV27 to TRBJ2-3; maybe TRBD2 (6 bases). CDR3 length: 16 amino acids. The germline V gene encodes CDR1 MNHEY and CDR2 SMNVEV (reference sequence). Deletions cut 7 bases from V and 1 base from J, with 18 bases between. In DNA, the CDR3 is TGTGCCAGCACCTCATGGGGGGACCTCCGCACAGATACGCAGTATTTT. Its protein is CASTSWGDLRTDTQYF.

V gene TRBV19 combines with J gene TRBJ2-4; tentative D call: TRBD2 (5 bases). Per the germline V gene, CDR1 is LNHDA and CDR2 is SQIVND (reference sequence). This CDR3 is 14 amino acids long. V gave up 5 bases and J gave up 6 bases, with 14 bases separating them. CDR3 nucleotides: TGTGCCAGTAGTGATACAGCGGACGGAAACATTCAGTACTTC. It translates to CASSDTADGNIQYF.

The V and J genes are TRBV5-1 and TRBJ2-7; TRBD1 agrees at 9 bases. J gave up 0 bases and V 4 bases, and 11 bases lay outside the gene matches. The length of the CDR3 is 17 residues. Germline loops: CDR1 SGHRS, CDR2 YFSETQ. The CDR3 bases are TGCGCCAGCAGCAGAACCCCGCCGACAGGGGGCTCCTACGAGCAGTACTTC. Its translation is CASSRTPPTGGSYEQYF.

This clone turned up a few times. The CDR3 protein is CASSSNRQGVAHGYTF. CDR3 coding DNA: TGCGCCAGCAGCTCAAACCGACAGGGGGTAGCCCATGGCTACACCTTC. The V and J genes are TRBV5-1 and TRBJ1-2, with 9 bases fitting TRBD1. J lost 6 bases, V lost 3 bases, and 12 bases had no gene match. The CDR3 is 16 amino acids. Germline CDR1 and CDR2: SGHRS and YFSETQ.

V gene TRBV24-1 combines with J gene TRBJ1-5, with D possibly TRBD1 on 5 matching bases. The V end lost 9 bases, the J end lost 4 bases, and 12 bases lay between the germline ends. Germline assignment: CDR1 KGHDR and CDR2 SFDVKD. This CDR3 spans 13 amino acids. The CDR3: CATRAGWNQPQHF. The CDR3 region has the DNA TGTGCCACCCGGGCAGGGTGGAATCAGCCCCAGCATTTT.

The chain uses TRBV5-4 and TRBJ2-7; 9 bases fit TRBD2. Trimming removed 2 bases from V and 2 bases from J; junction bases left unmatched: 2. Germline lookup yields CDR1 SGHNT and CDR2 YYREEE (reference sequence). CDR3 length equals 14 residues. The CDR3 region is CASSFSGSTYEQYF. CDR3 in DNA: TGTGCCAGCAGCTTTAGCGGGAGCACCTACGAGCAGTACTTC.

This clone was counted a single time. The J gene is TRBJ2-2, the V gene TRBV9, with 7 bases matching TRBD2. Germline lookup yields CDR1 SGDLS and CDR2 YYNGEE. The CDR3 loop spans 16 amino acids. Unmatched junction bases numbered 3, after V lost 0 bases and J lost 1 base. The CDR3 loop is CASSVVASGNTGELFF. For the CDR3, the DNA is TGTGCCAGCAGCGTAGTCGCTAGCGGGAACACCGGGGAGCTGTTTTTT.

CDR3 nucleotide sequence: TGTGCCAGTAGTAGGGACAGGGGGTTTGCCGGGGAGCTGTTTTTT. It codes for CASSRDRGFAGELFF. This rearrangement joins TRBV19 to TRBJ2-2, with 11 bases aligning to TRBD1. Looked up from germline, CDR1 is LNHDA and CDR2 is SQIVND (reference sequence). The CDR3 spans 15 residues. Trimming took 4 bases from V and 6 from J; bases not matched to a gene: 4. Full variable domain (rest looked up from reference TRBV19 and TRBJ2-2): DGGITQSPKYLFRKEGQNVTLSCEQNLNHDAMYWYRQDPGQGLRLIYYSQIVNDFQKGDIAEGYSVSREKKESFPLTVTSAQKNPTAFYLCASSRDRGFAGELFFGEGSRLTVL.

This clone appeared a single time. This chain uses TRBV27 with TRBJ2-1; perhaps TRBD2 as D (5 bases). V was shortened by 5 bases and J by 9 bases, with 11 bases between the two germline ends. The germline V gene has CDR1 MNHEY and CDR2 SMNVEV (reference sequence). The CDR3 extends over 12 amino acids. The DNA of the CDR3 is TGTGCCAGCAGTCCCCCCGAGGGTGAGCAGTTCTTC. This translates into CASSPPEGEQFF.

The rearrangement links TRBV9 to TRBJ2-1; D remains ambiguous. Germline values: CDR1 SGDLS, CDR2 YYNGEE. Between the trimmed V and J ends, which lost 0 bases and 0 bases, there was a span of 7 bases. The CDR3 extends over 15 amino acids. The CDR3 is CASSVGGLSYNEQFF. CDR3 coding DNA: TGTGCCAGCAGCGTAGGTGGGCTCTCCTACAATGAGCAGTTCTTC. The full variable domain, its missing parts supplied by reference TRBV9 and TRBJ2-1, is DSGVTQTPKHLITATGQRVTLRCSPRSGDLSVYWYQQSLDQGLQFLIQYYNGEERAKGNILERFSAQQFPDLHSELNLSSLELGDSALYFCASSVGGLSYNEQFFGPGTRLTVL.

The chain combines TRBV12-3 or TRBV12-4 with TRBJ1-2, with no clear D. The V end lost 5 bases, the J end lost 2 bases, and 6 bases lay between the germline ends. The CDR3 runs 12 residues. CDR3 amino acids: CASSNQNYGYTF. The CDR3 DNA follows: TGTGCCAGCAGTAACCAGAACTATGGCTACACCTTC.

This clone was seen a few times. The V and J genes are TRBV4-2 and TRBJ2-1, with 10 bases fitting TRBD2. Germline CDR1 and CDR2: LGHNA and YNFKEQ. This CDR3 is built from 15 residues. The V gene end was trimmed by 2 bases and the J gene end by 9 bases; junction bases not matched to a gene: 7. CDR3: CASSQRLGLAAEQFF. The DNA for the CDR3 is TGTGCCAGCAGCCAAAGACTAGGACTAGCGGCTGAGCAGTTCTTC.